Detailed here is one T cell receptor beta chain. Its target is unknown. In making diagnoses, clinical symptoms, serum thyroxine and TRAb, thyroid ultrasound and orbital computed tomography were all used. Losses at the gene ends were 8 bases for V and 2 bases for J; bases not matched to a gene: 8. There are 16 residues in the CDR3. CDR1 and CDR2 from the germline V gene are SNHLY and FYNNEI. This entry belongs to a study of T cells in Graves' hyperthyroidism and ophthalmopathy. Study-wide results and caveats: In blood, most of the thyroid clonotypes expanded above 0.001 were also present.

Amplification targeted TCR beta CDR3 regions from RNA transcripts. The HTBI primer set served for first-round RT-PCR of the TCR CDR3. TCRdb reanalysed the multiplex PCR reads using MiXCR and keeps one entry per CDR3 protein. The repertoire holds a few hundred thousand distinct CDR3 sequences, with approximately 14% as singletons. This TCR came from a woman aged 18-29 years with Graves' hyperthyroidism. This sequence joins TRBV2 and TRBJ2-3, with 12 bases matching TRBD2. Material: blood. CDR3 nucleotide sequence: TGTGCCAGCGGGACCGGGACTAGCGGGTCCACAGATACGCAGTATTTT. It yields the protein CASGTGTSGSTDTQYF.